Below are 32 T cell receptor beta chains sequenced from a single sample in a study of T-cell reconstitution after alpha-beta-depleted transplantation in children. The TCRbeta library was prepared with unique molecular identifiers. TCRdb re-called the PCR reads with MiXCR, one entry per CDR3 protein. The sample holds approximately 350,000 distinct CDR3 sequences, around 16% seen once. The sequences come from PBMCs, mostly from graft donor cells, collected 360 days after TCRalphabeta/CD19-depleted stem cell transplant. These receptor sequences come from a male patient aged 2 to 10 who had a stem cell transplant for acute lymphoblastic leukemia, so the T cells may come from the graft donor.

Ten or more counts support this clonotype. This chain connects TRBV29-1 to TRBJ2-5, with 13 bases fitting TRBD2. Trimming cost V 4 bases and J 5 bases; bases outside gene matches: 1. Germline CDR1 SQVTM, CDR2 ANQGSEA. The CDR3 contains 13 residues. CDR3 amino acids: CSVALAGGETQYF. Written as DNA, the CDR3 is TGCAGCGTTGCACTAGCGGGAGGGGAGACCCAGTACTTC.

V is TRBV29-1 and J is TRBJ2-5; the match to TRBD1 covers 7 bases. J gave up 1 base and V 7 bases, and 6 bases lay outside the gene matches. This CDR3 has 13 amino acids. The germline gives CDR1 SQVTM, CDR2 ANQGSEA. The CDR3 DNA follows: TGCAGCGCCACCGGGACAGTCCAAGAGACCCAGTACTTC. Its translation is CSATGTVQETQYF.

Only a few counts were recorded for this clonotype. The V gene is TRBV28, the J gene TRBJ1-2, with D possibly matching TRBD1 (6 bases). The CDR3 sequence is 12 residues long. V was shortened by 8 bases and J by 7 bases, with 14 bases between the two germline ends. Germline loops: CDR1 MDHEN, CDR2 SYDVKM. CDR3 in DNA: TGTGCCAGCTACCGATACAGGGCTGGCTACACCTTC. Protein product: CASYRYRAGYTF.

The chain's CDR3 is CASSSRVAKNIQYF. The CDR3 DNA sequence: TGTGCCAGCAGTTCCAGGGTAGCCAAAAACATTCAGTACTTC. This sequence joins TRBV27 and TRBJ2-4; D may be TRBD1 (5 bases). Trimming removed 4 bases from V and 0 bases from J, with 7 bases in between. The CDR3 consists of 14 residues. Germline CDR1 reads MNHEY; CDR2 reads SMNVEV (reference sequence).

This clonotype occurred a few times. The chain links TRBV7-2 to TRBJ2-3; no clear D. Looked up from germline, CDR1 is SGHTA and CDR2 is FQGNSA. The CDR3 sequence is 16 residues long. V lost 3 bases and J lost 1, with 14 bases in between. CDR3: CASSFYNLGRTDTQYF. The CDR3, as DNA: TGTGCCAGCAGCTTCTATAACCTAGGTCGCACAGATACGCAGTATTTT. The whole variable domain, filled in from reference TRBV7-2 and TRBJ2-3, reads GAGVSQSPSNKVTEKGKDVELRCDPISGHTALYWYRQSLGQGLEFLIYFQGNSAPDKSGLPSDRFSAERTGGSVSTLTIQRTQQEDSAVYLCASSFYNLGRTDTQYFGPGTRLTVL.

This chain uses TRBV4-3 with TRBJ2-7, with a possible D match to TRBD1 (6 bases). Trimming cost V 0 bases and J 6 bases, with 15 bases left between them. The CDR3 has 15 amino acids. Germline V gives CDR1 LGHNA, CDR2 YSLEER. In DNA, the CDR3 is TGCGCCAGCAGCCAAGAGTGGACAGACATAGGCGAGCAGTACTTC. Protein: CASSQEWTDIGEQYF.

There are a few counts of this clonotype. V and J are TRBV10-2 and TRBJ2-7; D tentatively fits TRBD1 or TRBD2 (5 bases each). Trimming removed 6 bases at V and 4 bases at J, with 22 bases between. CDR1 and CDR2 from the germline V gene are WSHSY and SAAADI. The CDR3 runs 16 residues. CDR3 DNA sequence: TGCGCCAGCAGCAATAACCGGGACCCCCGCGTATACGAGCAGTACTTC. Translated: CASSNNRDPRVYEQYF.

The V gene is TRBV5-1, the J gene TRBJ2-5, with D possibly being TRBD2 (6 bases). The V gene lost 7 bases and the J gene lost 5 bases, with 15 bases spanning the gap. The V gene's germline CDR1 is SGHRS and CDR2 YFSETQ. The CDR3 spans 13 residues. CDR3 bases: TGCGCCAGCGCGGGACCAGGGAGGGAGACCCAGTACTTC. Protein product: CASAGPGRETQYF.

The rearrangement joins TRBV5-1 to TRBJ2-1, with D perhaps matching TRBD2 (5 bases). Between the trimmed V and J ends, which lost 7 bases and 7 bases, there was a span of 18 bases. Germline V gives CDR1 SGHRS, CDR2 YFSETQ. This CDR3 region has 14 residues. The CDR3 is CASAGRASLNEQFF. CDR3 nucleotides: TGCGCCAGCGCTGGTAGGGCTAGCTTAAATGAGCAGTTCTTC. Based on the CDR3 plus reference TRBV5-1 and TRBJ2-1, the full variable domain is KAGVTQTPRYLIKTRGQQVTLSCSPISGHRSVSWYQQTPGQGLQFLFEYFSETQRNKGNFPGRFSGRQFSNSRSEMNVSTLELGDSALYLCASAGRASLNEQFFGPGTRLTVL.

The gene calls are TRBV9 and TRBJ2-1, with 9 positions matching TRBD2. The V gene's germline CDR1 is SGDLS and CDR2 YYNGEE. V was pared by 3 bases and J by 2 bases, with 9 bases of the junction left unmatched. The length of the CDR3 is 17 residues. CDR3: CASSAGVAGGPYNEQFF. CDR3 coding DNA: TGTGCCAGCAGCGCCGGAGTCGCGGGAGGGCCCTACAATGAGCAGTTCTTC.

The chain is built from TRBV5-6 and TRBJ2-1; 9 bases match TRBD1. V trimming: 4 bases; J trimming: 6 bases; junction bases outside the gene matches: 8. CDR1 and CDR2 (germline): SGHDT, YYEEEE. This CDR3 contains 15 residues. As DNA, the CDR3 is TGTGCCAGCAGCCCAGACAGGGGGTACGGCAATGAGCAGTTCTTC. Translated, it gives CASSPDRGYGNEQFF.

The chain carries TRBV15 and TRBJ2-1; weak D call: TRBD1 (5 bases). Germline values: CDR1 LNHNV, CDR2 YYDKDF (reference sequence). The CDR3 contains 14 residues. V lost 8 bases to trimming and J lost 4 bases, with 15 bases between them. CDR3 in amino acids: CATRLDTLYNEQFF. The CDR3 nucleotides are TGTGCCACCCGCCTGGACACCTTATACAATGAGCAGTTCTTC. Filled out from reference TRBV15 and TRBJ2-1, the complete variable domain reads DAMVIQNPRYQVTQFGKPVTLSCSQTLNHNVMYWYQQKSSQAPKLLFHYYDKDFNNEADTPDNFQSRRPNTSFCFLDIRSPGLGDTAMYLCATRLDTLYNEQFFGPGTRLTVL.

This clonotype was seen at least ten times. The chain couples TRBV7-9 to TRBJ2-5, with 11 bases matching TRBD2. The V gene end was trimmed by 1 base and the J gene end by 2 bases; junction bases not matched to a gene: 3. This CDR3 is built from 16 residues. Germline V gene data show CDR1 as SEHNR and CDR2 as FQNEAQ (reference sequence). CDR3 sequence reads: CASSLGTSGSQETQYF. In DNA, the CDR3 is TGTGCCAGCAGCTTAGGGACTAGCGGGTCGCAAGAGACCCAGTACTTC.

This clonotype was seen a few times. The J gene is TRBJ2-5, the V gene TRBV12-3 or TRBV12-4; D may be TRBD2 (8 bases). V lost 6 bases and J lost 6, with 17 bases in between. The CDR3 length is 14 residues. CDR3 in amino acids: CASSFGRGLKTQYF. The CDR3 nucleotides are TGTGCCAGCAGCTTCGGGAGGGGGCTGAAGACCCAGTACTTC.

V is TRBV19 and J is TRBJ2-1; 12 bases match TRBD2. After removal of 5 bases from V and 6 bases from J, the junction contained 5 bases not matched to a gene. Germline CDR1 is LNHDA and CDR2 is SQIVND (reference sequence). The CDR3 covers 15 residues. The CDR3 loop reads CASSLAGGPRNEQFF. CDR3 bases: TGTGCCAGTAGTCTAGCGGGAGGGCCCCGCAATGAGCAGTTCTTC.

This clonotype occurred many times. CDR3 bases: TGTGCCAGCAGCCATACAGGGTGGTCGCGCGAGCAGTTCTTC. It yields the protein CASSHTGWSREQFF. The chain joins TRBV28 to TRBJ2-1; D possibly corresponds to TRBD1 (6 bases). The germline V gene encodes CDR1 MDHEN and CDR2 SYDVKM. V was trimmed by 6 bases and J by 10 bases, leaving 19 bases between them. The CDR3 runs 14 residues. The full variable domain, with the rest looked up from reference TRBV28 and TRBJ2-1, is DVKVTQSSRYLVKRTGEKVFLECVQDMDHENMFWYRQDPGLGLRLIYFSYDVKMKEKGDIPEGYSVSREKKERFSLILESASTNQTSMYLCASSHTGWSREQFFGPGTRLTVL.

This clonotype was counted between two and nine times. The rearrangement uses TRBV4-1 and TRBJ2-1; 14 bases line up with TRBD2. CDR1 MGHRA and CDR2 YSYEKL come from the germline V gene. Unmatched junction bases numbered 8, after V lost 0 bases and J lost 7 bases. The CDR3 contains 18 residues. The CDR3 sequence: CASSQDPGLAGVRNEQFF. The CDR3 bases are TGCGCCAGCAGCCAAGATCCGGGACTAGCGGGAGTCAGAAATGAGCAGTTCTTC.

J is TRBJ2-5 and V is TRBV12-3 or TRBV12-4; D might be TRBD1 (6 bases). V was shortened by 7 bases and J by 0 bases, with 15 bases between the two germline ends. The CDR3 totals 15 residues. The chain's CDR3 is CASTVQGSYQETQYF. CDR3 nucleotide sequence: TGTGCCAGCACCGTACAGGGCTCATACCAAGAGACCCAGTACTTC.

A few counts support this clonotype. The gene calls are TRBV12-3 or TRBV12-4 and TRBJ2-2; D unresolved. The V and J ends lost 3 bases and 0 bases respectively, with 8 bases between them. The length of the CDR3 is 15 residues. CDR3 DNA sequence: TGTGCCAGCAGTTTTTCGGAGCCGAACACCGGGGAGCTGTTTTTT. Amino acid sequence: CASSFSEPNTGELFF.

This clonotype occurred many times. The gene calls are TRBV7-2 and TRBJ2-3; 7 bases are a match to TRBD2. This CDR3 contains 15 residues. V lost 7 bases to trimming and J lost 3 bases; unmatched junction nucleotides: 10. Germline V gene sequence: CDR1 SGHTA, CDR2 FQGNSA. CDR3 residues: CASIVTSATTDTQYF. CDR3 coding DNA: TGTGCCAGCATCGTTACTAGCGCCACAACAGATACGCAGTATTTT.

The gene calls are TRBV29-1 and TRBJ2-5; D may be TRBD1 or TRBD2 (6 bases each). Germline assignment: CDR1 SQVTM and CDR2 ANQGSEA. The length of the CDR3 is 15 residues. CDR3 coding DNA: TGCACCACGACAGGTACCGGGGGCGATCAAGAGACCCAGTACTTC. Translation gives CTTTGTGGDQETQYF.

This clonotype has a count of ten or more. The chain carries TRBV10-3 and TRBJ2-1; 7 bases are shared with TRBD1. The CDR3 consists of 16 residues. Trimming removed 2 bases from V and 6 bases from J; junction bases left unmatched: 10. Per germline, CDR1 ENHRY and CDR2 SYGVKD. CDR3 loop: CAISEGEQGFTNEQFF. The DNA of the CDR3 is TGTGCCATCAGTGAGGGCGAACAGGGGTTCACCAATGAGCAGTTCTTC.

The chain combines TRBV7-6 with TRBJ2-3; possibly TRBD1 or TRBD2 for D (5 bases each). Germline assignment: CDR1 SGHVS and CDR2 FNYEAQ. V lost 1 base, J lost 0 bases, and 17 bases lay in between. This CDR3 has 18 amino acids. CDR3 residues: CASSLEFWDGPSTDTQYF. Here the CDR3 DNA reads TGTGCCAGCAGCTTAGAATTTTGGGACGGACCTAGCACAGATACGCAGTATTTT. Combining the CDR3 with reference TRBV7-6 and TRBJ2-3 gives the whole variable domain GAGVSQSPRYKVTKRGQDVALRCDPISGHVSLYWYRQALGQGPEFLTYFNYEAQQDKSGLPNDRFSAERPEGSISTLTIQRTEQRDSAMYRCASSLEFWDGPSTDTQYFGPGTRLTVL.

In its sample, this clonotype was seen a few times. The chain recombines TRBV2 with TRBJ2-7, with D unresolved. V was shortened by 7 bases and J by 0 bases, with 16 bases between the two germline ends. The CDR3 extends over 15 amino acids. The germline V gene encodes CDR1 SNHLY and CDR2 FYNNEI. The CDR3 DNA reads TGTGCCAGCACCTTTGATGGTGGCCCCTCCTACGAGCAGTACTTC. Its translation is CASTFDGGPSYEQYF.

A remark on this clonotype: Possible read error: a much larger clone is one base away. The chain employs TRBV4-3 and TRBJ2-2, with TRBD2 as a possible D gene (6 bases). The CDR3 extends over 15 amino acids. The V gene's germline CDR1 is LGHNA and CDR2 YSLEER. CDR3 region: CTSSPGASDGGELFF. The CDR3 DNA is TGCACCAGCAGTCCCGGGGCTAGCGATGGCGGGGAGCTGTTTTTT.

This clonotype appeared a few times. The chain recombines TRBV5-5 with TRBJ1-5; D call uncertain. Trimming removed 4 bases at V and 0 bases at J, with 8 bases between. The CDR3 totals 14 residues. Germline V gives CDR1 SGHKS, CDR2 YYEKEE (reference sequence). The chain's CDR3 is CASSPQNSNQPQHF. CDR3 in DNA: TGTGCCAGCAGCCCCCAGAATAGCAATCAGCCCCAGCATTTT.

This clonotype appeared many times. The chain employs TRBV28 and TRBJ2-3, with D perhaps matching TRBD2 (6 bases). Trimming cost V 2 bases and J 6 bases, with 15 bases left between them. The CDR3 is 15 residues long. Germline lookup yields CDR1 MDHEN and CDR2 SYDVKM. In DNA, the CDR3 is TGTGCCAGCAGTTTAGCGGGGCGTACTAGGGATACGCAGTATTTT. Amino acids: CASSLAGRTRDTQYF.

Only a few counts were recorded for this clonotype. This chain links TRBV6-5 with TRBJ1-2; D perhaps matches TRBD1 (5 bases). The germline V gene has CDR1 MNHEY and CDR2 SVGAGI. V was trimmed by 0 bases and J by 3 bases, leaving 8 bases between them. This CDR3 region has 14 residues. CDR3 DNA: TGTGCCAGCAGTTACTCGGGGGGGGACTATGGCTACACCTTC. Translating gives CASSYSGGDYGYTF.

The gene calls are TRBV10-3 and TRBJ2-2, with 7 nucleotides matching TRBD2. CDR1 is ENHRY and CDR2 is SYGVKD in the germline V gene. The V segment lost 7 bases and the J segment 3 bases; nucleotides outside the gene matches: 5. The CDR3 contains 14 residues. The CDR3 here is CAITRETDTGELFF. CDR3 in DNA: TGTGCCATCACGCGGGAGACAGACACCGGGGAGCTGTTTTTT.

This clonotype has only a few counts. The chain is built from TRBV4-1 and TRBJ2-1; maybe TRBD2 (5 bases). V lost 4 bases and J lost 0, with 16 bases in between. This CDR3 has 17 amino acids. Germline CDR1 is MGHRA and CDR2 is YSYEKL. Written as DNA, the CDR3 is TGCGCCAGCAGCCGAGGAGGACCTTTGAGCTCCTACAATGAGCAGTTCTTC. Translated: CASSRGGPLSSYNEQFF.

This clonotype was picked up a small number of times. This rearrangement joins TRBV28 to TRBJ2-2, with no clear D. Trimming took 6 bases from V and 5 from J, leaving 7 bases between them. Germline V CDR1 and CDR2: MDHEN, SYDVKM. This CDR3 spans 12 amino acids. CDR3: CASRPLTGELFF. In DNA, the CDR3 is TGTGCCAGCAGACCCCTTACCGGGGAGCTGTTTTTT.

This clonotype appeared a few times. This rearrangement joins TRBV27 to TRBJ2-3; no clear D gene. V lost 2 bases and J 2 bases, leaving 11 bases between the germline ends. This CDR3 is built from 15 residues. Germline V gene lookup returns CDR1 MNHEY and CDR2 SMNVEV (reference sequence). The CDR3 bases are TGTGCCAGCAGTTTAATCTTCGGATTCACAGATACGCAGTATTTT. It codes for CASSLIFGFTDTQYF.